This TCR beta chain was retrieved from a study of shared clonotypes between healthy human individuals. The overall study: A donor's plate count was three for CD4 naive and three for CD4 memory; CD8 naive had two and CD8 memory one. Notes on the study in general: Among non-shared clonotypes, generation probabilities were lower than among those shared by all four donors.

Every donor was a Caucasian adult from Nashville, Tennessee. The repertoire was sequenced with immunoSEQ multiplex PCR; TCRdb's copy has only in-frame clones and lacks some. The table includes roughly 2.4 million clones, about 94% detected once. Details on this clone: As yet, its antigen is unknown.

This CDR3 is built from 13 residues. The V gene lost 2 bases and the J gene lost 5 bases, with 10 bases spanning the gap. Germline V CDR1 and CDR2: SGHDT, YYEEEE. The receptor comes from a man younger than 35 in good health. The sample was naive CD4+ T cells sorted from blood. Subset denoted: CD45RA+ positively selected. The V and J genes are TRBV5-6 and TRBJ1-1; unclear D gene. In nucleotides, the CDR3 is TGTGCCAGCAGCTTTGGTAGTCGGACTGAAGCTTTCTTT. Translation: CASSFGSRTEAFF.